The 32 T cell receptor beta chains reported below all come from one sample, sequenced in a study of blood T cell repertoires in COVID-19. Profiled with immunoSEQ multiplex PCR; TCRdb holds only in-frame clones, not every one. The sample records around 200,000 clones, under 85% being singletons. Sequencing was performed on peripheral blood. All receptors come from a human donor in a cohort sampled during active COVID-19.

Remarks on this clone: Additional DNA sequences in this sample encode the identical CDR3. The V call is TRBV30, the J call TRBJ1-1; no definite D call. V dropped 3 bases and J dropped 2 bases, with 4 bases sitting between them. Germline assignment: CDR1 GTSNPN and CDR2 SVGIG (reference sequence). CDR3 length: 11 residues. CDR3 loop: CAWRANTEAFF. The CDR3 DNA sequence: TGTGCCTGGAGAGCAAACACTGAAGCTTTCTTT.

The V call is TRBV11-2, the J call TRBJ1-2; 11 bases fit TRBD1. CDR1 and CDR2 (germline): SGHAT, FQNNGV. The CDR3 is 14 amino acids. Unmatched junction bases numbered 7, after V lost 5 bases and J lost 8 bases. CDR3 protein: CASSRGQGDIGYTF. The CDR3 nucleotides read TGTGCCAGCAGCCGGGGACAGGGGGATATCGGCTACACCTTC.

V and J are TRBV4-2 and TRBJ2-1, with a tentative D call TRBD1 (6 bases). V lost 0 bases, J lost 6 bases, and 21 bases lay in between. This CDR3 contains 18 residues. Germline lookup yields CDR1 LGHNA and CDR2 YNFKEQ. For the CDR3, the DNA is TGTGCCAGCAGCCAAGAACTTCTGACAGGATCAGGGTCCAATGAGCAGTTCTTC. It codes for CASSQELLTGSGSNEQFF.

The CDR3 here is CASSDYPGTGITDTQYF. CDR3 nucleotide sequence: TGTGCCAGCAGTGACTACCCCGGGACAGGGATAACAGATACGCAGTATTTT. This rearrangement joins TRBV6-2 or TRBV6-3 to TRBJ2-3; TRBD1 agrees at 9 bases. J was trimmed by 3 bases and V by 5 bases; bases with no gene match: 12. This CDR3 is built from 17 residues. Looked up from germline, CDR1 is MNHEY and CDR2 is SVGEGT.

As to this clone: Other DNA sequences from this sample encode an identical CDR3 as well. V gene TRBV9 combines with J gene TRBJ1-5, with D possibly matching TRBD1 (6 bases). The length of the CDR3 is 15 residues. In germline, CDR1 is SGDLS, CDR2 YYNGEE. V dropped 0 bases and J dropped 3 bases, with 10 bases sitting between them. The CDR3 reads CASSVGQGSNQPQHF. For the CDR3, the DNA is TGTGCCAGCAGCGTAGGGCAGGGGTCCAATCAGCCCCAGCATTTT.

In this sample, this clone turned up once. The chain has TRBV12-3 or TRBV12-4 and TRBJ1-2; 9 bases map to TRBD1. This CDR3 is built from 13 residues. With V trimmed by 6 bases and J by 8 bases, 7 bases remained unmatched. This CDR3 reads CASRHNRGPGYTF. The CDR3 DNA follows: TGTGCCAGCAGACACAACAGGGGGCCGGGCTACACCTTC.

This clone was detected only a few times. The rearrangement joins TRBV9 to TRBJ1-2, with 9 bases fitting TRBD1. CDR1 SGDLS and CDR2 YYNGEE come from the germline V gene. V shed 4 bases and J 4 bases; nucleotides not matched to a gene: 5. There are 14 residues in the CDR3. CDR3 nucleotides: TGTGCCAGCAGCCCCCGGACAGGGGCCTATGGCTACACCTTC. It specifies CASSPRTGAYGYTF. The whole variable domain, remainder taken from reference TRBV9 and TRBJ1-2, is DSGVTQTPKHLITATGQRVTLRCSPRSGDLSVYWYQQSLDQGLQFLIQYYNGEERAKGNILERFSAQQFPDLHSELNLSSLELGDSALYFCASSPRTGAYGYTFGSGTRLTVV.

The J gene is TRBJ1-2, the V gene TRBV3-1 (or the pseudogene TRBV3-2), with TRBD1 as a possible D gene (5 bases). This CDR3 comprises 16 residues. Germline loops: CDR1 LGHDT, CDR2 YNNKEL (reference sequence). The V and J ends lost 0 bases and 2 bases respectively, with 13 bases between them. The CDR3 loop is CASSQDPARENYGYTF. The CDR3 region has the DNA TGTGCCAGCAGCCAAGATCCGGCCAGGGAAAACTATGGCTACACCTTC.

V and J are TRBV20-1 and TRBJ1-1; D call uncertain. Trimming took off 3 bases at V and 2 bases at J, with 16 bases between the two ends. Germline CDR1 DFQATT, CDR2 SNEGSKA (reference sequence). The CDR3 is 15 amino acids. The CDR3 sequence: CSASNLGGSNTEAFF. The CDR3 DNA reads as TGCAGTGCTAGTAACTTGGGTGGTAGCAACACTGAAGCTTTCTTT.

The J gene is TRBJ1-5, the V gene TRBV11-2, with D perhaps TRBD1 (5 bases). CDR1 and CDR2 (germline): SGHAT, FQNNGV. The V gene lost 5 bases and the J gene lost 4 bases, with 9 bases spanning the gap. This CDR3 has 13 residues. The DNA for the CDR3 is TGTGCCAGCAGCGAGACAGTAAATCAGCCCCAGCATTTT. This translates into CASSETVNQPQHF.

V gene TRBV9 combines with J gene TRBJ1-4; D is perhaps TRBD1 (5 bases). This CDR3 is built from 16 residues. V was clipped by 3 bases and J by 8 bases, with 20 bases between them. The germline V gene encodes CDR1 SGDLS and CDR2 YYNGEE. This chain's CDR3 is CASSEFGAPGEEKLFF. The CDR3 coding sequence is TGTGCCAGCAGCGAATTTGGGGCCCCGGGGGAGGAAAAACTGTTTTTT.

The chain recombines TRBV10-3 with TRBJ2-1; D not certain. V dropped 3 bases and J dropped 9 bases, with 12 bases sitting between them. The CDR3 runs to 13 residues. Germline CDR1 and CDR2: ENHRY and SYGVKD. The CDR3 nucleotides are TGTGCCATCAGTGATGGTAGCTTGAGTGAGCAGTTCTTC. The encoded protein is CAISDGSLSEQFF.

The J gene is TRBJ1-2, the V gene TRBV6-5; 10 nucleotides agree with TRBD1. CDR3 length: 13 residues. Germline CDR1 and CDR2: MNHEY and SVGAGI. J gave up 8 bases and V 7 bases, and 7 bases lay outside the gene matches. The CDR3 nucleotides are TGTGCCAGCAATTCCGGGACAGGGGTCGGCTACACCTTC. Encoded protein: CASNSGTGVGYTF.

The rearrangement links TRBV18 to TRBJ1-1; D gene unclear. V lost 3 bases and J 0 bases, leaving 11 bases between the germline ends. Looked up from germline, CDR1 is KGHSH and CDR2 is LQKENI. The CDR3 has 15 residues. This CDR3 reads CASSPVPGMNTEAFF. CDR3 coding DNA: TGTGCCAGCTCACCCGTTCCGGGGATGAACACTGAAGCTTTCTTT.

V and J are TRBV6-5 and TRBJ1-2, with 8 bases that match TRBD1. Trimming at V came to 5 bases and at J to 6 bases, leaving 8 bases not matched to a gene. The CDR3 is 14 amino acids. Per the germline V gene, CDR1 is MNHEY and CDR2 is SVGAGI. CDR3 region: CASSRTGSSDGYTF. The CDR3 nucleotides read TGTGCCAGCAGTAGGACAGGGAGTTCTGATGGCTACACCTTC.

This chain links TRBV9 with TRBJ1-4; D ambiguous. V lost 4 bases and J 6 bases, leaving 13 bases between the germline ends. Germline values: CDR1 SGDLS, CDR2 YYNGEE. The length of the CDR3 is 14 residues. The CDR3 bases are TGTGCCAGCAGCCCATATGCAGGTGATGAAAAACTGTTTTTT. This translates into CASSPYAGDEKLFF.

The V gene is TRBV7-2, the J gene TRBJ1-5, with 8 bases that match TRBD1. The V gene's germline CDR1 is SGHTA and CDR2 FQGNSA. This CDR3 is built from 16 residues. After removal of 1 base from V and 5 bases from J, the junction contained 7 bases not matched to a gene. CDR3 amino acids: CASSLVIGTGDQPQHF. The CDR3 nucleotides read TGTGCCAGCAGCTTAGTGATAGGGACAGGCGATCAGCCCCAGCATTTT.

The chain combines TRBV25-1 with TRBJ1-4; tentatively, D is TRBD1 (6 bases). The CDR3 extends over 15 amino acids. V lost 4 bases and J lost 3, with 12 bases in between. Germline V gene sequence: CDR1 MGHDK, CDR2 SYGVNS. The CDR3: CASSAARGANEKLFF. In DNA, the CDR3 is TGTGCCAGCAGTGCCGCCAGGGGTGCTAATGAAAAACTGTTTTTT.

The rearrangement links TRBV10-2 to TRBJ1-1; no clear D gene. The V gene's germline CDR1 is WSHSY and CDR2 SAAADI. The CDR3 consists of 15 residues. Trimming cost V 4 bases and J 4 bases, with 16 bases left between them. Here the CDR3 reads CASSAPGTEGTEAFF. The CDR3 DNA is TGCGCCAGCAGTGCACCGGGCACAGAGGGCACTGAAGCTTTCTTT.

V gene TRBV15 combines with J gene TRBJ2-1; 9 bases line up with TRBD2. After removal of 5 bases from V and 9 bases from J, the junction contained 8 bases not matched to a gene. The CDR3 covers 14 residues. Germline CDR1 LNHNV, CDR2 YYDKDF (reference sequence). CDR3 nucleotide sequence: TGTGCCACCAGCTACGGTAGCGGGGGTGCTGAGCAGTTCTTC. This codes for CATSYGSGGAEQFF. Based on the CDR3 plus reference TRBV15 and TRBJ2-1, the full variable domain is DAMVIQNPRYQVTQFGKPVTLSCSQTLNHNVMYWYQQKSSQAPKLLFHYYDKDFNNEADTPDNFQSRRPNTSFCFLDIRSPGLGDTAMYLCATSYGSGGAEQFFGPGTRLTVL.

The V and J genes are TRBV9 and TRBJ2-7; 10 nucleotides align to TRBD1. Germline V gene data show CDR1 as SGDLS and CDR2 as YYNGEE. CDR3 length: 14 amino acids. The V and J ends lost 4 bases and 7 bases, in that order; junction bases with no gene match: 8. CDR3: CASSPTGTGEEQYF. CDR3 bases: TGTGCCAGCAGCCCCACCGGGACAGGGGAGGAGCAGTACTTC. The variable domain in full, completed from reference TRBV9 and TRBJ2-7, reads DSGVTQTPKHLITATGQRVTLRCSPRSGDLSVYWYQQSLDQGLQFLIQYYNGEERAKGNILERFSAQQFPDLHSELNLSSLELGDSALYFCASSPTGTGEEQYFGPGTRLTVT.

V usage is TRBV4-1 and J usage is TRBJ2-3; TRBD2 matches at 7 bases. V lost 0 bases to trimming and J lost 2 bases; unmatched junction nucleotides: 5. The CDR3 runs 16 residues. The germline gives CDR1 MGHRA, CDR2 YSYEKL. The CDR3 coding sequence is TGCGCCAGCAGCCAAGATAGGGACTATTACACAGATACGCAGTATTTT. Translation gives CASSQDRDYYTDTQYF.

This clone was recorded once. The chain combines TRBV5-1 with TRBJ1-4; D remains unclear. CDR1 is SGHRS, CDR2 YFSETQ, per germline. Trimming took 0 bases from V and 10 from J, leaving 13 bases between them. CDR3 length: 14 amino acids. The CDR3: CASSLEDRSGKLFF. In DNA, the CDR3 is TGCGCCAGCAGCTTGGAGGATCGTAGCGGAAAACTGTTTTTT.

The chain carries TRBV7-9 and TRBJ2-5, with 10 bases matching TRBD1. Germline V gene data show CDR1 as SEHNR and CDR2 as FQNEAQ (reference sequence). CDR3 length: 17 amino acids. The V segment lost 4 bases and the J segment 2 bases; nucleotides outside the gene matches: 10. The CDR3 sequence is CASSSPGTGAIQETQYF. CDR3 coding DNA: TGTGCCAGCAGCTCTCCCGGGACAGGGGCCATACAAGAGACCCAGTACTTC.

This chain uses TRBV20-1 with TRBJ1-4; the D gene is possibly TRBD1 (5 bases). The CDR3 extends over 13 amino acids. Germline V gene sequence: CDR1 DFQATT, CDR2 SNEGSKA (reference sequence). Trimming shortened V by 3 bases and J by 7 bases, and 12 bases separated the two germline ends. The CDR3 region has the DNA TGCAGTGCTAGTTCAGGGACTCCTGAAAAACTGTTTTTT. Residues: CSASSGTPEKLFF.

The chain has TRBV5-6 and TRBJ2-5; 7 positions match TRBD2. There are 16 residues in the CDR3. Germline V gene lookup returns CDR1 SGHDT and CDR2 YYEEEE. V lost 0 bases to trimming and J lost 4 bases; unmatched junction nucleotides: 9. The CDR3 sequence: CASSLELARVVETQYF. The CDR3 bases are TGTGCCAGCAGCTTGGAACTAGCGAGGGTGGTAGAGACCCAGTACTTC.

The chain employs TRBV9 and TRBJ1-2, with D possibly matching TRBD1 (6 bases). This CDR3 is 12 amino acids long. Germline CDR1 and CDR2: SGDLS and YYNGEE. V was shortened by 3 bases and J by 8 bases, with 11 bases between the two germline ends. CDR3 coding DNA: TGTGCCAGCAGCGCGGGGGGGCAAGGCTACACCTTC. Its translation is CASSAGGQGYTF.

V gene TRBV5-5 combines with J gene TRBJ2-1; 8 positions agree with TRBD1. The CDR3 totals 14 residues. The germline gives CDR1 SGHKS, CDR2 YYEKEE (reference sequence). The ends lost 0 bases at V and 10 bases at J; junction bases unmatched: 6. The CDR3 sequence: CASSLGQGAREQFF. CDR3 sequence (DNA): TGTGCCAGCAGCTTGGGGCAGGGGGCACGGGAGCAGTTCTTC.

The chain employs TRBV9 and TRBJ2-3, with TRBD2 as a possible D gene (7 bases). Trimming left V 0 bases short and J 5 bases short, with 16 bases between. Per germline, CDR1 SGDLS and CDR2 YYNGEE. This CDR3 comprises 16 residues. The CDR3 DNA follows: TGTGCCAGCAGCGTAGAAAGGTGGGGGGGCCAAGATACGCAGTATTTT. This sequence encodes CASSVERWGGQDTQYF.

The CDR3 protein is CASSYRGRAFF. The CDR3 DNA follows: TGTGCCAGCAGTTACCGAGGGCGTGCTTTCTTT. This rearrangement joins TRBV6-5 to TRBJ1-1; D uncertain. CDR1 and CDR2 from the germline V gene are MNHEY and SVGAGI. V was shortened by 2 bases and J by 11 bases, with 9 bases between the two germline ends. The CDR3 length is 11 residues.

The chain combines TRBV7-2 with TRBJ2-1; 12 bases agree with TRBD2. CDR1 SGHTA and CDR2 FQGNSA come from the germline V gene. The CDR3 consists of 16 residues. V lost 5 bases to trimming and J lost 7 bases; unmatched junction nucleotides: 9. Here the CDR3 reads CASSITSGGFMNEQFF. The DNA of the CDR3 is TGTGCCAGCAGCATCACTAGCGGGGGGTTTATGAATGAGCAGTTCTTC.

This clone turned up a few times. The rearrangement joins TRBV5-1 to TRBJ2-1; the D gene is possibly TRBD1 (6 bases). Trimming removed 0 bases at V and 8 bases at J, with 9 bases between. The CDR3 spans 13 residues. CDR1 and CDR2 (germline): SGHRS, YFSETQ. The CDR3 sequence is CASSLGGQDEQFF. CDR3 coding DNA: TGCGCCAGCAGCTTGGGGGGGCAGGATGAGCAGTTCTTC. Looking up the rest from reference TRBV5-1 and TRBJ2-1 gives the full variable domain: KAGVTQTPRYLIKTRGQQVTLSCSPISGHRSVSWYQQTPGQGLQFLFEYFSETQRNKGNFPGRFSGRQFSNSRSEMNVSTLELGDSALYLCASSLGGQDEQFFGPGTRLTVL.